This record covers a single T cell receptor beta chain. The same CDR3 is also encoded by other DNA sequences in this sample. These data are taken from a study of blood T cell repertoires in COVID-19. Some clones are missing from TCRdb's copy, which holds only in-frame ones; the method was immunoSEQ multiplex PCR. The sample carries a few hundred thousand clones, over 80% recorded once. The CDR3 runs 14 residues. The germline V gene has CDR1 MNHEY and CDR2 SVGEGT. V lost 2 bases and J lost 0, with 8 bases in between. This TCR was recovered from a man aged 25 to 40 who had recovered from COVID-19. Sequenced sample: PBMCs or T cells enriched from blood (not recorded which). This chain connects TRBV6-2 or TRBV6-3 to TRBJ2-7, with a tentative D call TRBD1 (6 bases). CDR3 sequence: CASSYRDNSYEQYF. Written as DNA, the CDR3 is TGTGCCAGCAGTTACAGGGACAACTCCTACGAGCAGTACTTC.